Listed below are T cell receptor beta chains from one sample, sequenced in a study of patients and donors after allogeneic stem cell transplantation. TCRdb itself ran the RT-PCR reads through MiXCR, one entry per CDR3 protein. Of 410,000 or so distinct CDR3 sequences detected, around 16% appear once; the ten largest clones hold 6% to 8%. The sequencing sample was made of blood, either unsorted or a sorted T cell fraction (not recorded which). Receptor source: a human donor who was either an allogeneic HSCT recipient or a stem cell or donor lymphocyte infusion donor (not recorded which). It is not recorded whose cells these are; they may come from a transplant donor. The CDR3 runs from the conserved cysteine through the conserved F or W. The D gene is left open where the match is weak. Clone sizes are given selectively: once, few, many, or a class where the clone is expanded.

TRBJ2-5,NA,NA,TRBV2,CASSDVAPRRETQYF,TGTGCCAGCAGTGACGTGGCGCCCCGGCGAGAGACCCAGTACTTC
TRBJ1-1,NA,few,TRBV4-2,CASSQDHGGLNTEAFF,TGTGCCAGCAGCCAAGATCACGGGGGGTTGAACACTGAAGCTTTCTTT
TRBJ2-5,NA,NA,TRBV7-3,CASSFGTRETQYF,TGTGCCAGCAGCTTCGGGACGCGGGAGACCCAGTACTTC
TRBJ2-7,NA,NA,TRBV9,CASSVATGPLYEQYF,TGTGCCAGCAGCGTAGCCACAGGCCCCCTATACGAGCAGTACTTC
TRBJ1-2,NA,NA,TRBV7-2,CASSNRGRGEDTF,TGTGCCAGCAGCAACCGGGGGCGGGGAGAGGACACCTTC
TRBJ1-2,TRBD1,few,TRBV5-1,CASSFPGQSNYGYTF,TGCGCCAGCAGCTTCCCGGGACAGTCTAACTATGGCTACACCTTC
TRBJ2-7,NA,NA,TRBV27,CASSLYPGPSYEQYF,TGTGCCAGCAGTTTATACCCGGGACCGAGCTACGAGCAGTACTTC
TRBJ1-5,NA,few,TRBV27,CASRDGRSQPQHF,TGTGCCAGCAGGGACGGGAGGAGTCAGCCCCAGCATTTT
TRBJ2-3,NA,NA,TRBV7-6,CASSSRTTGQSTDTQYF,TGTGCCAGCAGCTCCCGTACGACAGGACAAAGCACAGATACGCAGTATTTT
TRBJ2-3,NA,few,TRBV10-3,CAISEEGVGDTQYF,TGTGCCATCAGTGAGGAAGGAGTGGGAGATACGCAGTATTTT
TRBJ2-1,NA,NA,TRBV5-1,CASSLGTGNEQFF,TGCGCCAGCAGCTTGGGAACTGGCAATGAGCAGTTCTTC
TRBJ2-2,TRBD2,few,TRBV4-2,CASSQDPQRGVVGELFF,TGTGCCAGCAGCCAAGACCCCCAGCGGGGCGTGGTCGGGGAGCTGTTTTTT
TRBJ1-3,NA,few,TRBV15,CATVPSSGNTIYF,TGTGCCACAGTCCCAAGCTCTGGAAACACCATATATTTT
TRBJ2-1,NA,few,TRBV25-1,CASTHSYNEQFF,TGTGCCAGCACCCACTCCTACAATGAGCAGTTCTTC
TRBJ1-4,TRBD1,NA,TRBV27,CASRHPGGVNEKLFF,TGTGCCAGCAGGCACCCAGGGGGGGTTAATGAAAAACTGTTTTTT
TRBJ2-1,TRBD2,NA,TRBV7-3,CASSTQTSSEQFF,TGTGCCAGCAGCACTCAGACTAGCAGTGAGCAGTTCTTC
TRBJ2-5,TRBD1,NA,TRBV11-2,CASSLEPWTGRETQYF,TGTGCCAGCAGCTTAGAACCCTGGACAGGGAGGGAGACCCAGTACTTC
TRBJ1-3,NA,NA,TRBV12-3/TRBV12-4,CASSPSQRDTIYF,TGTGCCAGCAGCCCCTCCCAAAGGGACACCATATATTTT
TRBJ2-7,NA,NA,TRBV10-3,CATTDILSYEQYF,TGTGCCACCACCGACATCCTCTCCTACGAGCAGTACTTC
TRBJ1-1,NA,few,TRBV30,CAWNRGRTEAFF,TGTGCCTGGAATCGGGGGCGCACTGAAGCTTTCTTT
TRBJ2-7,NA,many,TRBV12-3/TRBV12-4,CASTTARAREQYF,TGTGCCAGCACCACTGCGAGGGCGAGGGAGCAGTACTTC
TRBJ2-3,TRBD2,few,TRBV5-1,CASSLEAGRDTQYF,TGCGCCAGCAGCTTGGAAGCGGGGAGAGATACGCAGTATTTT
TRBJ1-4,NA,few,TRBV20-1,CSASQDATNEKLFF,TGCAGTGCGTCACAGGATGCAACTAATGAAAAACTGTTTTTT
TRBJ2-2,TRBD2,many,TRBV24-1,CATRSGLAANTGELFF,TGTGCCACCAGGTCGGGACTAGCGGCCAACACCGGGGAGCTGTTTTTT
TRBJ2-1,NA,few,TRBV6-1,CASRRLAASYNEQFF,TGTGCCAGCAGACGACTGGCCGCCTCCTACAATGAGCAGTTCTTC
TRBJ1-6,NA,few,TRBV5-1,CASSLEVGNSPLHF,TGCGCCAGCAGCTTGGAGGTGGGAAATTCACCCCTCCACTTT
TRBJ1-1,NA,few,TRBV7-9,CADSAGGTEAFF,TGTGCCGATTCAGCTGGAGGGACTGAAGCTTTCTTT
TRBJ1-6,NA,NA,TRBV5-1,CASSLSHWSRGGSPLHF,TGCGCCAGCAGCTTGTCTCACTGGTCCCGAGGGGGTTCACCCCTCCACTTT
TRBJ2-7,NA,NA,TRBV27,CASSLTGYGYEQYF,TGTGCCAGCAGCCTAACAGGGTATGGCTACGAGCAGTACTTC
TRBJ2-7,TRBD2,NA,TRBV5-1,CASSLGRGGRNEQYF,TGCGCCAGCAGCTTGGGCAGGGGCGGGAGGAACGAGCAGTACTTC
TRBJ2-2,NA,NA,TRBV18,CASSFFTGELFF,TGTGCCAGCTCATTCTTTACCGGGGAGCTGTTTTTT
TRBJ2-1,TRBD1,NA,TRBV4-1,CASTSGTVGWYNEQFF,TGCGCCAGCACCTCTGGGACAGTCGGGTGGTACAATGAGCAGTTCTTC
TRBJ2-5,NA,few,TRBV11-3,CASSPKGAGGEETQYF,TGTGCCAGCAGTCCGAAGGGGGCGGGCGGGGAGGAGACCCAGTACTTC
TRBJ1-6,NA,NA,TRBV28,CASSFAGSSYNSPLHF,TGTGCCAGCAGTTTCGCGGGGAGCTCCTATAATTCACCCCTCCACTTT
TRBJ2-2,NA,many,TRBV12-3/TRBV12-4,CASRILLTKLGELFF,TGTGCCAGCAGGATCCTCCTGACAAAACTGGGGGAGCTGTTTTTT
TRBJ2-1,NA,few,TRBV9,CASSVEGWSYNEQFF,TGTGCCAGCAGCGTAGAGGGTTGGTCCTACAATGAGCAGTTCTTC
TRBJ2-7,NA,NA,TRBV7-9,CASSSERGGPYEQYF,TGTGCCAGCAGCTCAGAACGGGGAGGCCCCTACGAGCAGTACTTC
TRBJ1-2,NA,NA,TRBV7-3,CASSSTGIYGYTF,TGTGCCAGCAGCTCCACAGGAATCTATGGCTACACCTTC
TRBJ2-2,TRBD1,few,TRBV3-1,CASSLSLGQGFGANTGELFF,TGTGCCAGCAGCCTCAGTTTGGGACAGGGGTTCGGCGCGAACACCGGGGAGCTGTTTTTT
TRBJ2-3,NA,NA,TRBV3-1,CASSHYTTLITDTQYF,TGTGCCAGCAGCCACTACACAACTCTCATAACAGATACGCAGTATTTT
TRBJ2-3,NA,few,TRBV4-1,CASSQELPRTDTQYF,TGCGCCAGCAGCCAAGAACTGCCACGCACAGATACGCAGTATTTT
TRBJ2-5,NA,few,TRBV18,CASSLLGERWRTKETQYF,TGTGCCAGCTCACTCTTGGGGGAAAGGTGGCGTACCAAAGAGACCCAGTACTTC
TRBJ2-7,TRBD1,NA,TRBV5-6,CASSYRTGWGEDEQYF,TGTGCCAGCAGCTATAGGACAGGGTGGGGAGAGGACGAGCAGTACTTC
TRBJ2-5,TRBD2,many,TRBV4-3,CASSQAQTSGGKTQYF,TGCGCCAGCAGCCAAGCCCAGACTAGCGGGGGGAAGACCCAGTACTTC
TRBJ2-1,NA,NA,TRBV12-3/TRBV12-4,CASTPDSNEQFF,TGTGCCAGCACTCCCGATTCGAATGAGCAGTTCTTC
TRBJ2-7,NA,NA,TRBV9,CASNPPTGSSYEQYF,TGTGCCAGCAACCCCCCGACGGGGAGCTCCTACGAGCAGTACTTC
TRBJ2-1,NA,NA,TRBV7-9,CASSRLLSSYNEQFF,TGTGCCAGCAGCCGACTTCTGAGCTCCTACAATGAGCAGTTCTTC
TRBJ2-1,TRBD2,NA,TRBV5-1,CASSVSSGPGSYEQFF,TGCGCCAGCAGCGTATCTAGCGGGCCGGGGAGCTATGAGCAGTTCTTC
TRBJ2-5,NA,few,TRBV3-1,CASSQDDLREPEETQYF,TGTGCCAGCAGCCAAGACGATCTAAGGGAACCTGAAGAGACCCAGTACTTC
TRBJ2-7,NA,NA,TRBV6-1,CASSRRQAGHEQYF,TGTGCCAGCAGTCGTAGACAGGCGGGTCACGAGCAGTACTTC
TRBJ1-1,NA,few,TRBV6-1,CASRQLQGNTEAFF,TGTGCCAGCAGACAACTACAGGGGAACACTGAAGCTTTCTTT
TRBJ2-7,TRBD2,NA,TRBV18,CASSRPGLAYEQYF,TGTGCCAGCTCGCGGCCGGGACTAGCCTACGAGCAGTACTTC
TRBJ1-2,NA,NA,TRBV12-3/TRBV12-4,CAVTGNGGYTF,TGTGCGGTAACAGGGAACGGCGGCTACACCTTC